The clone carrying this T cell receptor beta chain came up many times. Its antigen is unknown. Germline values: CDR1 SGHTA, CDR2 FQGNSA. J gave up 2 bases and V 1 base, and 5 bases lay outside the gene matches. The CDR3 loop spans 17 amino acids. A single record per CDR3 protein comes from TCRdb applying MiXCR to the 5' RACE reads. The sample lists about 29,000 distinct CDR3 sequences, around 5% occurring once. This entry is derived from a study of early T cells in non-severe SARS-CoV-2 infection. Notes on the study in general: Private and CD4 specificities were missed by VDJdb matching, skewed to anti-spike CD8.

The origin of this receptor is an adult who was a healthcare worker with PCR-confirmed SARS-CoV-2 infection or an uninfected control (not recorded which). The rearrangement joins TRBV7-2 to TRBJ2-3; 11 nucleotides line up with TRBD2. Sequencing input: whole blood. This chain's CDR3 is CASSLGRLAGPTDTQYF. CDR3 in DNA: TGTGCCAGCAGCTTAGGTCGACTAGCGGGGCCCACAGATACGCAGTATTTT. The complete variable domain, with remaining parts taken from reference TRBV7-2 and TRBJ2-3, reads GAGVSQSPSNKVTEKGKDVELRCDPISGHTALYWYRQSLGQGLEFLIYFQGNSAPDKSGLPSDRFSAERTGGSVSTLTIQRTQQEDSAVYLCASSLGRLAGPTDTQYFGPGTRLTVL.